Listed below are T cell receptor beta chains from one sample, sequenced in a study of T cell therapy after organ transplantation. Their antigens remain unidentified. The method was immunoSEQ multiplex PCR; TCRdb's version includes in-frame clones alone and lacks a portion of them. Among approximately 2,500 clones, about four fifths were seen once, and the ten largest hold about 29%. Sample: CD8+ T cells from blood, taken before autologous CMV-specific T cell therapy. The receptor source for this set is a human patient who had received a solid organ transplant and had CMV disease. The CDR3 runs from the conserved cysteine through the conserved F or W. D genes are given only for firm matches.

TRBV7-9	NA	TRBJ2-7	TGTGCCAGCAGCTTACTCGTTAGCTCCTACGAGCAGTACTTC	CASSLLVSSYEQYF
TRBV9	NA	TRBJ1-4	TGTGCCAGCAGCGTAGAGCCAGGTTATAATGAAAAACTGTTTTTT	CASSVEPGYNEKLFF
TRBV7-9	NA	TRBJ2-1	TGTGCCAGCAGCTCCCCCCTAGCAGGACAGGGAGGGAATGAGCAGTTCTTC	CASSSPLAGQGGNEQFF
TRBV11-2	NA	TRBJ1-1	TGTGCCAGCAGCTTACGCAGGGCAGGGCCCAACACTGAAGCTTTCTTT	CASSLRRAGPNTEAFF
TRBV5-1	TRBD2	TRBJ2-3	TGCGCCAGCAGCTGGATAGCGGGAGGGAGCACAGATACGCAGTATTTT	CASSWIAGGSTDTQYF
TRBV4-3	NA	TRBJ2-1	TGCGCCAGCAGCCAAGGAGGGGGAAATGAGCAGTTCTTC	CASSQGGGNEQFF
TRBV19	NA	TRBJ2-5	TGTGCCAGTAGTATAGGCGCAGGAGGGGACCAAGAGACCCAGTACTTC	CASSIGAGGDQETQYF
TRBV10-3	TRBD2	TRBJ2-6	TGTGCCATCAGTGAGTCGGGACTAGCGGGTTTAGGGGCCAACGTCCTGACTTTC	CAISESGLAGLGANVLTF
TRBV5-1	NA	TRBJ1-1	TGCGCCAGCAGCTTGGCGGGGGGGAACACTGAAGCTTTCTTT	CASSLAGGNTEAFF
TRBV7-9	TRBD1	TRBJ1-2	TGTGCCAGCAGCCAAAGTGTAGGACAGGGATCCTCTTCCTATGGCTACACCTTC	CASSQSVGQGSSSYGYTF
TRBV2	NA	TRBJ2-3	TGTGCCAGCAGTGAATCCTGGACTCACACGGATACGCAGTATTTT	CASSESWTHTDTQYF
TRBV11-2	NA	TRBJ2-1	TGTGCCAGCAGCTTAGATGGGACTGACCTCTCGAGGGGGAATGAGCAGTTCTTC	CASSLDGTDLSRGNEQFF
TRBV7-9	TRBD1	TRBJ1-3	TGTGCCAGCAGCTCCCAGGGGGGCAGCCTCTCTGGAAACACCATATATTTT	CASSSQGGSLSGNTIYF
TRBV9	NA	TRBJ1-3	TGTGCCAGCAGCGTAGGCTCTGGAAACACCATATATTTT	CASSVGSGNTIYF